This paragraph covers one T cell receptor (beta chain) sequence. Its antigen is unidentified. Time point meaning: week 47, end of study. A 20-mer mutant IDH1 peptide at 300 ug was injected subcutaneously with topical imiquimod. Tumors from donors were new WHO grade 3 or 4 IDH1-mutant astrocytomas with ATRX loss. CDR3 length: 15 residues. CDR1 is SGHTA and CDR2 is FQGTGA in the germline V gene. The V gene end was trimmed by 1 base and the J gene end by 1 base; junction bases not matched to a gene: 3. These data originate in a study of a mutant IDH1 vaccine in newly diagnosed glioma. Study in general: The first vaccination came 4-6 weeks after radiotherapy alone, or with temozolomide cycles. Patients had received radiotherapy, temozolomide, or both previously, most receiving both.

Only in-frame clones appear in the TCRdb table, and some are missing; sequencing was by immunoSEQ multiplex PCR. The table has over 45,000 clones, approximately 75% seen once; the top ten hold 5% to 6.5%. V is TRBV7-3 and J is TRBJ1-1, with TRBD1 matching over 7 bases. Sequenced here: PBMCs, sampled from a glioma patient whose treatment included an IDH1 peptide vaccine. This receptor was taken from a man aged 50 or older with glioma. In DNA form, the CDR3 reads TGTGCCAGCAGCTTAATGGCAGGGGGGAACACTGAAGCTTTCTTT. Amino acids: CASSLMAGGNTEAFF.